Following are 5 T cell receptor beta chains from one sample sequenced in a study of CD8 T cells in Susac syndrome. Reverse transcription of about 0.45 to 1 ug RNA was carried out with random hexamers. TCRdb analysed the immunoSEQ multiplex PCR reads with MiXCR anew, one entry per CDR3 protein. The sample includes under 85,000 distinct CDR3 sequences, approximately 95% seen only once; the top ten take less than 0.55%. The material sequenced was CD8+ T cells from PBMCs. The origin of the receptors is a human donor with Susac syndrome.

This chain uses TRBV4-1 with TRBJ2-2; D remains ambiguous. This CDR3 is built from 12 residues. The germline V gene has CDR1 MGHRA and CDR2 YSYEKL. Trimming removed 0 bases at V and 7 bases at J, with 3 bases between. This CDR3 reads CASSQDSGELFF. In DNA form, the CDR3 reads TGCGCCAGCAGCCAAGATAGCGGGGAGCTGTTTTTT.

This chain joins TRBV30 and TRBJ2-7; perhaps TRBD2 as D (6 bases). The V gene's germline CDR1 is GTSNPN and CDR2 SVGIG (reference sequence). The CDR3 has 13 amino acids. V was trimmed by 5 bases and J by 4 bases, leaving 15 bases between them. In DNA form, the CDR3 reads TGTGCCTGGGATTCGGGACTGATTTACGAGCAGTACTTC. Its translation: CAWDSGLIYEQYF.

The chain couples TRBV20-1 to TRBJ1-6; 7 bases agree with TRBD1. The V gene's germline CDR1 is DFQATT and CDR2 SNEGSKA (reference sequence). V trimming: 3 bases; J trimming: 9 bases; junction bases outside the gene matches: 5. The CDR3 is made up of 13 amino acids. The DNA of the CDR3 is TGCAGTGCTAGGACAGGGAGTGGTTCACCCCTCCACTTT. It specifies CSARTGSGSPLHF.

V and J are TRBV4-2 and TRBJ2-3; 7 bases map to TRBD2. Germline CDR1 is LGHNA and CDR2 is YNFKEQ. This CDR3 region has 15 residues. The V segment lost 1 base and the J segment 0 bases; nucleotides outside the gene matches: 1. For the CDR3, the DNA is TGTGCCAGCAGCCAAGTGGGAGGGAGCACAGATACGCAGTATTTT. This encodes CASSQVGGSTDTQYF.

Remarks on this clonotype: No conserved phenylalanine or tryptophan is present at the end of the CDR3, so a read error is the likely explanation. The limits of the CDR3 on the DNA are not certain, so only TCRdb's listed CDR3 is given. J is TRBJ2-1 and V is TRBV12-3 or TRBV12-4; TRBD2 reflects the table's D call only, with no check against the DNA. The CDR3 has 13 amino acids, counting both end residues. The CDR3 sequence is CASSLQSAGGLII.